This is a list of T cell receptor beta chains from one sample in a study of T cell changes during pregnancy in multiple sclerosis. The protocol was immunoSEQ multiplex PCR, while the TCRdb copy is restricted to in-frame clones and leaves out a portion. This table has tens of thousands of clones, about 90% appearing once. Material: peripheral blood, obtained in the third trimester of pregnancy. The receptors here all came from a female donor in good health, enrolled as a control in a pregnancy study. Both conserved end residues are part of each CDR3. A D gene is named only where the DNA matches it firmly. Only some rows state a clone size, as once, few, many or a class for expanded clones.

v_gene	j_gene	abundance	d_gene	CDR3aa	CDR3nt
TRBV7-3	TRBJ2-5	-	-	CASSLYGDSQETQYF	TGTGCCAGCAGCTTATATGGAGACAGCCAAGAGACCCAGTACTTC
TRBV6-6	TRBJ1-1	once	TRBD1	CASSQDRENTEAFF	TGTGCCAGCAGTCAGGACAGGGAGAACACTGAAGCTTTCTTT
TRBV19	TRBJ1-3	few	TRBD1	CASSIGTGLLSSGNTIYF	TGTGCCAGTAGTATAGGGACAGGGCTACTGAGCTCTGGAAACACCATATATTTT
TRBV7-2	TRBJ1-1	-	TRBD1	CASSFDRGRTEAFF	TGTGCCAGCAGCTTTGACAGGGGTCGGACTGAAGCTTTCTTT
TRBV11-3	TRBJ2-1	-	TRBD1	CASSLFSGQGSYNEQFF	TGTGCCAGCAGCTTATTTTCGGGACAGGGTTCCTACAATGAGCAGTTCTTC
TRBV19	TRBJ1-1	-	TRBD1	CASSPQGGWTEAFF	TGTGCCAGTAGCCCCCAGGGGGGTTGGACTGAAGCTTTCTTT
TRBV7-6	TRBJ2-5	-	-	CASSLGGPETQYF	TGTGCCAGCAGCTTAGGAGGCCCGGAGACCCAGTACTTC
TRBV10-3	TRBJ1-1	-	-	CATQGSTEAFF	TGTGCCACTCAGGGGTCCACTGAAGCTTTCTTT
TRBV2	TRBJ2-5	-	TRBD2	CASRGTSGGAKETQYF	TGTGCCAGCAGAGGGACTAGCGGGGGGGCGAAGGAGACCCAGTACTTC
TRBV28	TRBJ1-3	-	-	CASSFRVRFGNTIYF	TGTGCCAGCAGTTTTCGGGTTAGGTTCGGAAACACCATATATTTT
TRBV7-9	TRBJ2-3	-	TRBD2	CASSLPPSGPSTDTQYF	TGTGCCAGCAGCTTACCTCCTAGCGGGCCAAGCACAGATACGCAGTATTTT
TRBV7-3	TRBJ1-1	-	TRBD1	CASSARQGTEAFF	TGTGCCAGCAGCGCCAGACAGGGCACTGAAGCTTTCTTT
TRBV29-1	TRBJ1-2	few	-	CSVEDPLLYGYTF	TGCAGCGTTGAAGATCCCCTTCTTTATGGCTACACCTTC
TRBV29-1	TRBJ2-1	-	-	CSVLVYGNEQFF	TGCAGCGTTCTAGTTTACGGCAATGAGCAGTTCTTC
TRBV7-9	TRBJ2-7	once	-	CASSLGYRGLSYEQYF	TGTGCCAGCAGCTTGGGGTATCGGGGTCTCTCCTACGAGCAGTACTTC
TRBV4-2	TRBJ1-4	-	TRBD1	CASSQDRGRREKLFF	TGTGCCAGCAGCCAAGACAGGGGGCGCAGAGAAAAACTGTTTTTT
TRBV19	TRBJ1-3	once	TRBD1	CASSPGQASGNTIYF	TGTGCCAGTAGTCCAGGACAGGCCTCTGGAAACACCATATATTTT
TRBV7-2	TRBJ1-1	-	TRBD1	CASSLARGLAFF	TGTGCCAGCAGCTTAGCGAGGGGGCTAGCTTTCTTT
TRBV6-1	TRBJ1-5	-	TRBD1	CASSPRQGRDQPQHF	TGTGCCAGCAGTCCGCGACAGGGGCGCGATCAGCCCCAGCATTTT
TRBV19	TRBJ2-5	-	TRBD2	CASSLAGGPRETQYF	TGTGCCAGTAGTTTAGCGGGGGGGCCCCGGGAGACCCAGTACTTC
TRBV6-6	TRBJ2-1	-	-	CASRAAFFYNEQFF	TGTGCCAGCAGAGCGGCTTTCTTCTACAATGAGCAGTTCTTC
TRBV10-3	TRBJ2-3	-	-	CAISEGASTDTQYF	TGTGCCATCAGTGAGGGAGCTAGCACAGATACGCAGTATTTT
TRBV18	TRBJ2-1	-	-	CASSPRRRTEQFF	TGTGCCAGCTCACCAAGGAGGCGTACAGAGCAGTTCTTC
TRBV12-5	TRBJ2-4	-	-	CASGLVAESKNIQYF	TGTGCTAGTGGTTTGGTCGCTGAGTCCAAAAACATTCAGTACTTC
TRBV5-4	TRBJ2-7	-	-	CASSLDTYEQYF	TGTGCCAGCAGCTTGGATACTTACGAGCAGTACTTC
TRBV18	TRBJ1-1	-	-	CASSPPGQNTEAFF	TGTGCCAGCTCACCGCCGGGACAGAACACTGAAGCTTTCTTT
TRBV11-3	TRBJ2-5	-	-	CASSSWDSLEEETQYF	TGTGCCAGCAGCTCTTGGGACTCCCTTGAAGAGGAGACCCAGTACTTC
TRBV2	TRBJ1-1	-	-	CASSQTGYTEAFF	TGTGCCAGCAGTCAAACAGGGTACACTGAAGCTTTCTTT
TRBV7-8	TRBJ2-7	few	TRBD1	CASSPDRGEQYF	TGTGCCAGCAGCCCTGACAGGGGCGAGCAGTACTTC
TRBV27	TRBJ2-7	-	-	CASGRDYEQYF	TGTGCCAGCGGGAGAGACTACGAGCAGTACTTC
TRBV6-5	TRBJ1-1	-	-	CASLSEWAEAFF	TGTGCCAGCCTTTCCGAATGGGCAGAAGCTTTCTTT
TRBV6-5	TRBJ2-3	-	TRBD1	CASSLTGGRTDTQYF	TGTGCCAGCAGCCTGACAGGGGGCCGGACAGATACGCAGTATTTT
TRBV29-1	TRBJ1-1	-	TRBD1	CSVAYRGTEAFF	TGCAGCGTTGCGTACAGGGGCACTGAAGCTTTCTTT
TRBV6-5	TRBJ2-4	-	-	CASSSLAVTKNIQYF	TGTGCCAGCAGTAGCTTAGCGGTGACCAAAAACATTCAGTACTTC
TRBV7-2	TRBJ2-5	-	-	CASSLADRRETQYF	TGTGCCAGCAGCTTAGCCGACAGGCGGGAGACCCAGTACTTC
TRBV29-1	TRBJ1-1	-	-	CSTRSVNTEAFF	TGCAGCACCCGAAGCGTGAACACTGAAGCTTTCTTT
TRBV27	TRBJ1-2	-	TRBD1	CASRQDRGLNYGYTF	TGTGCCAGCAGGCAAGACAGGGGCCTAAACTATGGCTACACCTTC
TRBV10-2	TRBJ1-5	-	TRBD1	CASRGGDGNQPQHF	TGCGCCAGCAGAGGGGGCGACGGCAATCAGCCCCAGCATTTT
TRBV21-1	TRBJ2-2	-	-	CASSGGQGRDTGELFF	TGTGCCAGCAGCGGGGGACAGGGTCGGGACACCGGGGAGCTGTTTTTT
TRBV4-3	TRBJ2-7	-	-	CASSLTETYEQYF	TGCGCCAGCAGCCTGACGGAGACCTACGAGCAGTACTTC
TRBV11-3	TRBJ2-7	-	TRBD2	CASSATSGAYEQYF	TGTGCCAGCAGCGCGACTAGCGGGGCCTACGAGCAGTACTTC
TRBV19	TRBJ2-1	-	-	CASAGGAANSEQFF	TGTGCCAGTGCGGGCGGGGCAGCTAATTCGGAGCAGTTCTTC
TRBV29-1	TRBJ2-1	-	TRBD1	CSVARGQAPSYNEQFF	TGCAGCGTCGCTAGGGGGCAGGCGCCCTCCTACAATGAGCAGTTCTTC
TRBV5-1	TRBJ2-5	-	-	CASSLEGGQMETQYF	TGCGCCAGCAGCTTGGAAGGAGGACAGATGGAGACCCAGTACTTC
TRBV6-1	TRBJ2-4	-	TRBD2	CASTSPWGGNIQYF	TGTGCCAGCACCTCGCCCTGGGGGGGGAACATTCAGTACTTC
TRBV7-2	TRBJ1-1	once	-	CASSSNRETEAFF	TGTGCCAGCAGCTCGAACAGGGAAACTGAAGCTTTCTTT